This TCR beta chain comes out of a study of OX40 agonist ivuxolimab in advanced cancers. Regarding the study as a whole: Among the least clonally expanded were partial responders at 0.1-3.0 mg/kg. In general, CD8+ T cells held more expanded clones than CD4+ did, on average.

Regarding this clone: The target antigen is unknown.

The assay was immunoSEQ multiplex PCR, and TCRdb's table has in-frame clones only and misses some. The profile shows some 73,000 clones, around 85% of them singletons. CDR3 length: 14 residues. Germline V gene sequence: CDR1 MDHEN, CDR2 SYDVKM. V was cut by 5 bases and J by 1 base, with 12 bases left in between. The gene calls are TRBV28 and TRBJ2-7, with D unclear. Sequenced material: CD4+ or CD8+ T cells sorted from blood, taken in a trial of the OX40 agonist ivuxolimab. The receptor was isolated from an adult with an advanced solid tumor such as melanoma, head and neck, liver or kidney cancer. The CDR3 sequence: CASSPRPGSYEQYF. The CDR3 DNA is TGTGCCAGCAGTCCCCGGCCGGGTTCCTACGAGCAGTACTTC.